This T cell receptor (beta chain) emerged from a study of cytomegalovirus exposure and HLA in healthy donors. Amplification used 60 Vbeta primers and 13 Jbeta primers. Profiled with immunoSEQ multiplex PCR; TCRdb holds only in-frame clones, not every one. This table has about 190,000 clones, around four fifths appearing once. The sequenced sample was PBMCs. This TCR was sampled from a middle-aged man in good health and CMV-seropositive.

The CDR3 is CASRGTSAYNEQFF. Here the CDR3 DNA reads TGTGCCAGCAGGGGGACTAGCGCCTACAATGAGCAGTTCTTC. This chain joins TRBV2 and TRBJ2-1, with 10 bases fitting TRBD2. Germline-derived CDR1 and CDR2 are SNHLY and FYNNEI. J was trimmed by 2 bases and V by 6 bases; bases with no gene match: 1. The CDR3 covers 14 residues. The full variable domain, in which reference TRBV2 and TRBJ2-1 provide the parts outside the CDR3, is EPEVTQTPSHQVTQMGQEVILRCVPISNHLYFYWYRQILGQKVEFLVSFYNNEISEKSEIFDDQFSVERPDGSNFTLKIRSTKLEDSAMYFCASRGTSAYNEQFFGPGTRLTVL.